This T cell receptor beta chain was identified during a study of cytomegalovirus exposure and HLA in healthy donors. Study findings and constraints: According to an earlier analysis, most TCR beta V segments yielded productive rearrangements about 90% or about 30% of the time.

Every donor was a healthy person donating bone marrow. Likely unrecorded immune exposures existed in these nominally healthy donors. A note on this clone: The target antigen is unknown. A junction boundary mismatches the germline segment, possibly from a read error.

With 60 Vbeta and 13 Jbeta primers, the PCR was carried out. The table came from immunoSEQ multiplex PCR; TCRdb's copy has only in-frame clones and leaves some out. The repertoire holds approximately 170,000 clones, with about three quarters as singletons. CDR1 LGHNT and CDR2 FRNRAP come from the germline V gene. The CDR3 is 15 amino acids. Sequencing input: PBMCs. The TCR was taken from a woman aged 40 to 50 in good health and CMV-seropositive. The chain couples TRBV12-5 to TRBJ2-4, with a possible D match to TRBD2 (6 bases). CDR3 sequence reads: CASAPTSGAKNSQYF. The CDR3 DNA sequence: TGTGCTAGTGCCCCGACCTCGGGAGCCAAAAACAGTCAGTACTTC. The full variable domain, its missing parts supplied by reference TRBV12-5 and TRBJ2-4, is DARVTQTPRHKVTEMGQEVTMRCQPILGHNTVFWYRQTMMQGLELLAYFRNRAPLDDSGMPKDRFSAEMPDATLATLKIQPSEPRDSAVYFCASAPTSGAKNSQYFGAGTRLSVL.